One and the same sample provided the 12 T cell receptor beta chains below, sequenced in a study of control samples from healthy donors and cancer patients. The method was immunoSEQ multiplex PCR; TCRdb's version includes in-frame clones alone and lacks a portion of them. The sample has roughly 84,000 clones, around 91% seen once. The sample taken for sequencing was blood. The receptors stem from a man aged 50 to 59 in good health.

The CDR3 nucleotides are TGCAGCGTTGTAATCAGCCCGGGACTTAACGAGCAGTACTTC. This encodes CSVVISPGLNEQYF. The rearrangement links TRBV29-1 to TRBJ2-7, with D possibly TRBD2 on 6 matching bases. V lost 4 bases and J lost 5, with 18 bases in between. Germline V gene lookup returns CDR1 SQVTM and CDR2 ANQGSEA. The CDR3 consists of 14 residues.

The rearrangement uses TRBV2 and TRBJ1-1; maybe TRBD1 (5 bases). The CDR3 totals 11 residues. V dropped 6 bases and J dropped 11 bases, with 13 bases sitting between them. The germline gives CDR1 SNHLY, CDR2 FYNNEI. The CDR3 DNA is TGTGCCAGCAGCCCCAGGGTGGGGGCTTTCTTT. Translated: CASSPRVGAFF.

V and J are TRBV14 and TRBJ2-2, with 7 bases fitting TRBD2. Trimming cost V 3 bases and J 0 bases; bases outside gene matches: 4. Germline V gives CDR1 SGHDN, CDR2 FVKESK. The CDR3 consists of 16 residues. Here the CDR3 reads CASSHRAGANTGELFF. CDR3 DNA: TGTGCCAGCAGCCATAGGGCGGGGGCGAACACCGGGGAGCTGTTTTTT.

This clone has more than one count but fewer than ten. This rearrangement joins TRBV6-5 to TRBJ2-2, with D unclear. Germline values: CDR1 MNHEY, CDR2 SVGAGI. V dropped 5 bases and J dropped 5 bases, with 15 bases sitting between them. The CDR3 has 15 amino acids. The CDR3 DNA sequence: TGTGCCAGCAGTCTACAACAGAAAGGGACCGGGGAGCTGTTTTTT. Its translation is CASSLQQKGTGELFF.

The chain joins TRBV27 to TRBJ2-3, with 8 bases aligning to TRBD2. The CDR3 runs 17 residues. Germline CDR1 MNHEY, CDR2 SMNVEV (reference sequence). V lost 3 bases to trimming and J lost 2 bases; unmatched junction nucleotides: 10. The CDR3 loop reads CASSFAKTSGLTDTQYF. The CDR3 DNA sequence: TGTGCCAGCAGTTTTGCCAAAACTAGCGGTCTCACAGATACGCAGTATTTT.

In DNA form, the CDR3 reads TGTGCCAGTGGGGATGGCCAGCCCCAGCATTTT. Translated: CASGDGQPQHF. The V and J genes are TRBV12-3 or TRBV12-4 and TRBJ1-5; D unresolved. Trimming took 9 bases from V and 7 from J, leaving 10 bases between them. CDR3 length: 11 amino acids.

The chain is built from TRBV9 and TRBJ2-6, with D maybe TRBD1 (6 bases). The length of the CDR3 is 17 residues. The V and J ends lost 0 bases and 4 bases respectively, with 14 bases between them. Germline assignment: CDR1 SGDLS and CDR2 YYNGEE. The CDR3 DNA sequence: TGTGCCAGCAGCGTAGACAGGGAAAGGTCCGGGGCCAACGTCCTGACTTTC. Translated: CASSVDRERSGANVLTF.

CDR3: CASSYRGFSTDTQYF. In nucleotides, the CDR3 is TGTGCCAGCAGTTACAGGGGATTTAGCACAGATACGCAGTATTTT. V usage is TRBV6-5 and J usage is TRBJ2-3; D is possibly TRBD1 (5 bases). V shed 2 bases and J shed 0 bases, with 9 bases lying between them. CDR1 is MNHEY and CDR2 is SVGAGI in the germline V gene. CDR3 length: 15 amino acids.

The V call is TRBV5-6, the J call TRBJ2-6; D remains unclear. The V gene lost 8 bases and the J gene lost 4 bases, with 10 bases spanning the gap. This CDR3 region has 13 residues. CDR1 and CDR2 from the germline V gene are SGHDT and YYEEEE. The CDR3 region has the DNA TGTGCCAGTTACCTTTGGGGGGCCAACGTCCTGACTTTC. Residues: CASYLWGANVLTF.

The chain has TRBV19 and TRBJ1-2; D perhaps matches TRBD1 (5 bases). Per the germline V gene, CDR1 is LNHDA and CDR2 is SQIVND (reference sequence). V was pared by 2 bases and J by 1 base, with 8 bases between. The CDR3 consists of 14 residues. As DNA, the CDR3 is TGTGCCAGTAGTATATCTGGACATAACTATGGCTACACCTTC. Its translation: CASSISGHNYGYTF.

The J gene is TRBJ2-7, the V gene TRBV5-6, with 11 bases identical to TRBD1. CDR3 length equals 18 residues. Germline CDR1 reads SGHDT; CDR2 reads YYEEEE. With V trimmed by 1 base and J by 3 bases, 12 bases remained unmatched. CDR3 protein: CASSLRKFRGQGDYEQYF. CDR3 in DNA: TGTGCCAGCAGCTTGAGGAAATTTAGGGGACAGGGGGACTACGAGCAGTACTTC. The whole variable domain, remainder taken from reference TRBV5-6 and TRBJ2-7, is DAGVTQSPTHLIKTRGQQVTLRCSPKSGHDTVSWYQQALGQGPQFIFQYYEEEERQRGNFPDRFSGHQFPNYSSELNVNALLLGDSALYLCASSLRKFRGQGDYEQYFGPGTRLTVT.

J is TRBJ2-3 and V is TRBV24-1; 10 positions agree with TRBD2. The V gene end was trimmed by 1 base and the J gene end by 5 bases; junction bases not matched to a gene: 8. CDR3 size: 17 residues. Per the germline V gene, CDR1 is KGHDR and CDR2 is SFDVKD. The CDR3 here is CATSDFQGSGRKDTQYF. CDR3 bases: TGTGCCACCAGTGATTTCCAGGGTAGCGGGAGGAAAGATACGCAGTATTTT.